These 28 T cell receptor beta chains came from one sample sequenced in a study of human T cells and chemical hapten exposure. TCRdb reprocessed the RACE reads with MiXCR, giving one entry per CDR3 protein. The table lists some 340,000 distinct CDR3 sequences, 5.5% to 8% of them singletons. Time point described: patch test 1, 2 weeks after DPC sensitization. The treatment here: therapeutic diphenylcyclopropenone sensitization with weekly scalp DPC. Source: whole blood, taken in connection with sensitization to the hapten diphenylcyclopropenone (DPC). The origin of the receptors is a young woman with alopecia areata. Some clones in this sample may be carry-over from other donors' samples.

The DNA for the CDR3 is TGTGCCAGCAGTAACCCTCCGGGGGCTTCCCCGTACAATGAGCAGTTCTTC. Amino acid sequence: CASSNPPGASPYNEQFF. This sequence joins TRBV12-3 or TRBV12-4 and TRBJ2-1; D is perhaps TRBD1 or TRBD2 (6 bases each). This CDR3 spans 17 amino acids. The V gene lost 5 bases and the J gene lost 4 bases, with 21 bases spanning the gap.

The chain employs TRBV6-5 and TRBJ1-1, with D unresolved. Germline V gives CDR1 MNHEY, CDR2 SVGAGI. Trimming took off 4 bases at V and 7 bases at J, with 13 bases between the two ends. The CDR3 totals 13 residues. The CDR3 sequence: CASSLGPIFEAFF. CDR3 nucleotides: TGTGCCAGCAGTTTAGGACCGATCTTTGAAGCTTTCTTT.

The chain is built from TRBV7-9 and TRBJ1-2, with a possible D match to TRBD1 (6 bases). V was shortened by 7 bases and J by 5 bases, with 20 bases between the two germline ends. The germline V gene encodes CDR1 SEHNR and CDR2 FQNEAQ (reference sequence). This CDR3 region has 15 residues. CDR3 amino acids: CASTLLPGEEYGYTF. As DNA, the CDR3 is TGTGCCAGCACCCTCTTGCCAGGGGAGGAATATGGCTACACCTTC. The full variable domain, in which reference TRBV7-9 and TRBJ1-2 provide the parts outside the CDR3, is DTGVSQNPRHKITKRGQNVTFRCDPISEHNRLYWYRQTLGQGPEFLTYFQNEAQLEKSRLLSDRFSAERPKGSFSTLEIQRTEQGDSAMYLCASTLLPGEEYGYTFGSGTRLTVV.

V usage is TRBV12-3 or TRBV12-4 and J usage is TRBJ1-5; unclear D gene. This CDR3 region has 13 residues. V gave up 5 bases and J gave up 2 bases, with 7 bases separating them. CDR3 nucleotides: TGTGCCAGCAGTGTCTTAGGCAATCAGCCCCAGCATTTT. Its translation is CASSVLGNQPQHF.

This clonotype was detected ten times or more. The V call is TRBV6-1, the J call TRBJ1-1; D perhaps matches TRBD1 (5 bases). The CDR3 is 17 amino acids. V was trimmed by 6 bases and J by 0 bases, leaving 20 bases between them. Germline V gene data show CDR1 as MNHNS and CDR2 as SASEGT. The CDR3 DNA follows: TGTGCCAGCAGGGCTTACGGGGCAGGGACTGTGAACACTGAAGCTTTCTTT. Translated: CASRAYGAGTVNTEAFF.

This clonotype appeared a few times. This chain uses TRBV6-5 with TRBJ1-1; 7 bases are a match to TRBD1. V dropped 5 bases and J dropped 8; count of bases not matched to a gene: 14. The CDR3 contains 15 residues. The germline V gene encodes CDR1 MNHEY and CDR2 SVGAGI. CDR3 DNA: TGTGCCAGCAGTCAACTCCAGGGGGTCCCCTCGGAAGCTTTCTTT. This translates into CASSQLQGVPSEAFF.

This clonotype was detected many times. V gene TRBV27 combines with J gene TRBJ2-5, with no clear D. Trimming took 5 bases from V and 3 from J, leaving 10 bases between them. The CDR3 extends over 13 amino acids. Looked up from germline, CDR1 is MNHEY and CDR2 is SMNVEV (reference sequence). The CDR3 protein is CASSLSWEETQYF. CDR3 bases: TGTGCCAGCAGTCTGAGTTGGGAAGAGACCCAGTACTTC.

This clonotype has just a few counts. The gene calls are TRBV20-1 and TRBJ1-1; the D gene is possibly TRBD1 (5 bases). The CDR3 is made up of 14 amino acids. V was cut by 3 bases and J by 5 bases, with 16 bases left in between. CDR1 and CDR2 from the germline V gene are DFQATT and SNEGSKA (reference sequence). The CDR3 loop reads CSASLKPEGTEAFF. The CDR3 DNA reads TGCAGTGCTAGTTTGAAACCGGAGGGGACTGAAGCTTTCTTT.

The chain employs TRBV20-1 and TRBJ1-1; TRBD1 agrees at 9 bases. V dropped 5 bases and J dropped 0; count of bases not matched to a gene: 16. Germline V lookup: CDR1 DFQATT, CDR2 SNEGSKA (reference sequence). CDR3 length equals 18 residues. The CDR3 coding sequence is TGCAGTGCTTCGAAGACAGGGGGATTTACGCTTTTGAACACTGAAGCTTTCTTT. Translating it yields CSASKTGGFTLLNTEAFF.

In this sample, this clonotype turned up many times. This chain connects TRBV7-9 to TRBJ2-7; 7 bases are shared with TRBD1. V dropped 5 bases and J dropped 1; count of bases not matched to a gene: 5. Germline V CDR1 and CDR2: SEHNR, FQNEAQ (reference sequence). The CDR3 runs to 14 residues. CDR3 bases: TGTGCCAGCAGCCCCCGACAGGGATCCTACGAGCAGTACTTC. This sequence encodes CASSPRQGSYEQYF.

This chain joins TRBV28 and TRBJ1-2; possibly TRBD1 for D (5 bases). Germline lookup yields CDR1 MDHEN and CDR2 SYDVKM. The length of the CDR3 is 16 residues. V was shortened by 3 bases and J by 2 bases, with 16 bases between the two germline ends. This CDR3 is CASSLTPGGPNYGYTF. The CDR3 nucleotides read TGTGCCAGCAGTTTGACCCCCGGGGGTCCGAACTATGGCTACACCTTC.

V gene TRBV6-5 combines with J gene TRBJ2-3; D is uncertain. The V end lost 0 bases, the J end lost 0 bases, and 10 bases lay between the germline ends. CDR3 length equals 16 residues. Germline CDR1 is MNHEY and CDR2 is SVGAGI. This CDR3 reads CASSYSVRLSTDTQYF. Written as DNA, the CDR3 is TGTGCCAGCAGTTACTCAGTTCGACTGAGCACAGATACGCAGTATTTT.

This chain joins TRBV27 and TRBJ2-3; D may be TRBD2 (5 bases). Germline V gene data show CDR1 as MNHEY and CDR2 as SMNVEV (reference sequence). Trimming stripped 6 bases from V and 3 bases from J, with 10 bases between. The CDR3 consists of 13 residues. CDR3 loop: CASRLGGTDTQYF. CDR3 DNA: TGTGCCAGCAGATTAGGAGGAACAGATACGCAGTATTTT.

This clonotype was seen many times. The gene calls are TRBV7-8 and TRBJ2-4, with D possibly being TRBD2 (6 bases). In germline, CDR1 is SGHVS, CDR2 FQNEAQ. The CDR3 runs to 19 residues. Trimming removed 4 bases from V and 3 bases from J, with 25 bases in between. The CDR3 here is CASSSRGAGSEFGKNIQYF. The CDR3 DNA reads TGTGCCAGCAGCTCACGCGGGGCAGGGAGTGAGTTTGGCAAAAACATTCAGTACTTC.

A word on this clonotype: At one boundary the junction diverges from the germline segment, which might be a read error. The gene calls are TRBV7-7 and TRBJ2-5; D gene ambiguous. CDR3 length equals 13 residues. Germline CDR1 and CDR2: SSHAT and FNYEAQ (reference sequence). The DNA for the CDR3 is TGTGCTAGCAGCTCTTATGGGGTCGAGACCCAGTACTTC. It codes for CASSSYGVETQYF.

This clonotype was observed a few times. This chain uses TRBV6-1 with TRBJ2-1; D may be TRBD2 (7 bases). Germline loops: CDR1 MNHNS, CDR2 SASEGT. The V end was cut by 1 base, the J end by 2 bases, with 12 bases between. The CDR3 extends over 16 amino acids. The CDR3 loop is CASSEGEGGAYNEQFF. The CDR3 nucleotides are TGTGCCAGCAGTGAAGGCGAGGGGGGGGCCTACAATGAGCAGTTCTTC.

There are a few counts of this clonotype. V and J are TRBV27 and TRBJ1-6, with D unclear. The CDR3 has 14 residues. Trimming pared 5 bases from V and 8 bases from J, leaving 13 bases between. Germline V CDR1 and CDR2: MNHEY, SMNVEV (reference sequence). CDR3: CASSLLGWDSPLHF. Here the CDR3 DNA reads TGTGCCAGCAGTCTCCTGGGCTGGGATTCACCCCTCCACTTT.

This clonotype was recorded many times. The chain employs TRBV18 and TRBJ1-2; D might be TRBD1 (6 bases). CDR1 and CDR2 (germline): KGHSH, LQKENI. Trimming cost V 2 bases and J 8 bases, with 12 bases left between them. The CDR3 totals 13 residues. CDR3: CASSPSRGGGYTF. CDR3 coding DNA: TGTGCCAGCTCACCATCCAGGGGAGGCGGCTACACCTTC. The entire variable domain, with the rest obtained from reference TRBV18 and TRBJ1-2, is as follows: NAGVMQNPRHLVRRRGQEARLRCSPMKGHSHVYWYRQLPEEGLKFMVYLQKENIIDESGMPKERFSAEFPKEGPSILRIQQVVRGDSAAYFCASSPSRGGGYTFGSGTRLTVV.

This clonotype was observed a few times. The chain combines TRBV14 with TRBJ1-2; the match to TRBD1 covers 7 bases. CDR3 length equals 15 residues. Germline V lookup: CDR1 SGHDN, CDR2 FVKESK. Losses at the gene ends were 1 base for V and 8 bases for J; bases not matched to a gene: 10. CDR3 loop: CASSQGNDRADGYTF. CDR3 bases: TGTGCCAGCAGCCAAGGGAACGACAGGGCGGACGGCTACACCTTC.

This clonotype turned up a few times. V is TRBV5-6 and J is TRBJ2-5; D not certain. Trimming pared 6 bases from V and 4 bases from J, leaving 19 bases between. CDR3 length equals 15 residues. Germline V CDR1 and CDR2: SGHDT, YYEEEE. CDR3 region: CASTTRQSGLETQYF. The CDR3 nucleotides are TGTGCCAGCACCACACGCCAGTCTGGATTAGAGACCCAGTACTTC. The whole variable domain, filled in from reference TRBV5-6 and TRBJ2-5, reads DAGVTQSPTHLIKTRGQQVTLRCSPKSGHDTVSWYQQALGQGPQFIFQYYEEEERQRGNFPDRFSGHQFPNYSSELNVNALLLGDSALYLCASTTRQSGLETQYFGPGTRLLVL.

This clonotype was seen more than once but under ten times. The gene calls are TRBV7-6 and TRBJ1-6; no definite D call. V was trimmed by 4 bases and J by 7 bases, leaving 11 bases between them. Germline values: CDR1 SGHVS, CDR2 FNYEAQ. The CDR3 loop spans 14 amino acids. This CDR3 reads CASSSGRRNSPLHF. CDR3 bases: TGTGCCAGCAGCTCGGGCCGCCGGAATTCACCCCTCCACTTT.

This clonotype was seen ten or more times. The rearrangement links TRBV6-5 to TRBJ2-6, with 8 bases fitting TRBD1. CDR1 MNHEY and CDR2 SVGAGI come from the germline V gene. The CDR3 has 16 residues. The J segment lost 4 bases and the V segment lost 8 bases, leaving 10 bases of the junction unmatched. CDR3 DNA: TGTGCCAGCGGAGCGACAGGGGAGACCGGGGCCAACGTCCTGACTTTC. Translated: CASGATGETGANVLTF.

The chain carries TRBV5-3 and TRBJ1-1, with D maybe TRBD1 (5 bases). TRBV5-3 is an open reading frame, and its role is uncertain. V was clipped by 5 bases and J by 5 bases, with 22 bases between them. The CDR3 runs to 16 residues. The DNA of the CDR3 is TGTGCCAGAAGAGCACTTCCAGGGAGGACTAGGACTGAAGCTTTCTTT. Its protein product is CARRALPGRTRTEAFF.

This clonotype was seen more than once but under ten times. The J gene is TRBJ1-4, the V gene TRBV27; 8 bases match TRBD1. This CDR3 is built from 15 residues. The germline V gene has CDR1 MNHEY and CDR2 SMNVEV (reference sequence). Trimming took 5 bases from V and 8 from J; bases not matched to a gene: 10. The CDR3 sequence: CASSHRQGMEEKLFF. The CDR3, as DNA: TGTGCCAGCAGTCACCGACAGGGGATGGAGGAAAAACTGTTTTTT.

This clonotype came up a few times. V is TRBV29-1 and J is TRBJ1-2; D might be TRBD1 (5 bases). This CDR3 contains 12 residues. The V end was cut by 7 bases, the J end by 5 bases, with 14 bases between. Germline CDR1 and CDR2: SQVTM and ANQGSEA. This chain's CDR3 is CSAGTADYGYTF. The CDR3 DNA sequence: TGCAGCGCTGGGACTGCTGATTATGGCTACACCTTC.

This chain uses TRBV7-2 with TRBJ1-4; no clear D. V was shortened by 5 bases and J by 4 bases, with 11 bases between the two germline ends. Germline V gene sequence: CDR1 SGHTA, CDR2 FQGNSA. The CDR3 covers 14 residues. The CDR3 region has the DNA TGTGCCAGCAGCCACTACCTTGATAATGAAAAACTGTTTTTT. Protein product: CASSHYLDNEKLFF.

This clonotype showed up just a few times. The chain uses TRBV5-1 and TRBJ2-1; unclear D gene. Germline V gene lookup returns CDR1 SGHRS and CDR2 YFSETQ. This CDR3 contains 15 residues. V shed 1 base and J shed 6 bases, with 14 bases lying between them. The CDR3: CASSLTGRPFNEQFF. The DNA for the CDR3 is TGCGCCAGCAGCTTGACGGGCAGGCCCTTCAATGAGCAGTTCTTC.

The V gene is TRBV7-3, the J gene TRBJ1-1; D is possibly TRBD1 (6 bases). The CDR3 runs to 15 residues. The germline CDR1 and CDR2 sequences are SGHTA and FQGTGA. The ends were cut back, 2 bases at V and 6 bases at J, with 16 bases in the middle. The CDR3 bases are TGTGCCAGCAGCTTATTTACAGGGCCGATGGCTGAAGCTTTCTTT. It is translated as CASSLFTGPMAEAFF.